Each of the 17 T cell receptor beta chains below was sequenced from the same sample in a study of control samples from healthy donors and cancer patients (dated by TCRdb to about 2020). Receptors were amplified or captured by the immunoSEQ multiplex PCR assay. In TCRdb, the immuneACCESS table is reduced to in-frame sequences with V and J assigned. These tables do not hold every clone; where another copy was compared, an unresolved V gene accounts for under half, and the others remain unexplained. The sample table records 100,000 to 150,000 clones; around nine tenths of these occur just once. The top ten clonotypes cover 2% to 2.5% of the sample. Source material: blood. Receptors originate from a man younger than 35 in good health.

The chain has TRBV5-6 and TRBJ2-2; D is uncertain. Between the trimmed V and J ends, which lost 2 bases and 6 bases, there was a span of 8 bases. CDR3 length: 13 residues. Germline loops: CDR1 SGHDT, CDR2 YYEEEE. As DNA, the CDR3 is TGTGCCAGCAGCTTCTCGATCGCCGGGGAGCTGTTTTTT. This translates into CASSFSIAGELFF.

This CDR3 is CASSQVTVDEKLFF. CDR3 DNA sequence: TGCGCCAGCAGCCAAGTTACGGTTGATGAAAAACTGTTTTTT. This sequence joins TRBV4-1 and TRBJ1-4; D remains unclear. This CDR3 comprises 14 residues. Trimming pared 1 base from V and 6 bases from J, leaving 9 bases between. Germline values: CDR1 MGHRA, CDR2 YSYEKL.

The V and J genes are TRBV11-2 and TRBJ1-2; D remains unclear. The CDR3 spans 13 residues. V was clipped by 0 bases and J by 7 bases, with 9 bases between them. CDR1 is SGHAT and CDR2 is FQNNGV in the germline V gene. CDR3 sequence reads: CASSLETAIGYTF. CDR3 bases: TGTGCCAGCAGCTTAGAGACGGCTATTGGCTACACCTTC.

CDR3 protein: CARSTADGYTF. The DNA for the CDR3 is TGTGCCAGAAGCACAGCGGATGGCTACACCTTC. The gene calls are TRBV5-3 and TRBJ1-2, with D unclear. TRBV5-3 is recorded as an ORF, its role being uncertain. V was pared by 4 bases and J by 6 bases, with 7 bases between. The CDR3 is 11 residues long.

V usage is TRBV5-6 and J usage is TRBJ2-2; D is possibly TRBD1 (6 bases). The CDR3 runs 16 residues. Germline V gene sequence: CDR1 SGHDT, CDR2 YYEEEE. V lost 2 bases and J lost 1, with 12 bases in between. CDR3 sequence (DNA): TGTGCCAGCAGCTTTAGAAAGACAGGGAACACCGGGGAGCTGTTTTTT. Its translation: CASSFRKTGNTGELFF. Combining the CDR3 with reference TRBV5-6 and TRBJ2-2 gives the whole variable domain DAGVTQSPTHLIKTRGQQVTLRCSPKSGHDTVSWYQQALGQGPQFIFQYYEEEERQRGNFPDRFSGHQFPNYSSELNVNALLLGDSALYLCASSFRKTGNTGELFFGEGSRLTVL.

V is TRBV30 and J is TRBJ1-5; possible D gene TRBD1, 6 bases. The CDR3 extends over 12 amino acids. Germline CDR1 is GTSNPN and CDR2 is SVGIG (reference sequence). The germline V and J ends were trimmed by 1 base and 7 bases, with 8 bases remaining between them. The CDR3 DNA follows: TGTGCCTGGAGTGCCACAGGGCAGCCCCAGCATTTT. It specifies CAWSATGQPQHF.

This chain connects TRBV4-1 to TRBJ1-2; unclear D gene. V dropped 0 bases and J dropped 4 bases, with 12 bases sitting between them. Per the germline V gene, CDR1 is MGHRA and CDR2 is YSYEKL. CDR3 length equals 15 residues. The CDR3 nucleotides read TGCGCCAGCAGCCAAGAAGGCCGGAACCCCTATGGCTACACCTTC. This encodes CASSQEGRNPYGYTF.

The chain joins TRBV6-6 to TRBJ2-7; 10 bases are a match to TRBD1. The CDR3 is 14 amino acids. Germline values: CDR1 MNHNY, CDR2 SVGAGI (reference sequence). V lost 6 bases to trimming and J lost 6 bases; unmatched junction nucleotides: 8. The CDR3 region is CASSPGQGYSEQYF. Written as DNA, the CDR3 is TGTGCCAGCAGCCCGGGACAGGGGTACAGCGAGCAGTACTTC.

This clone was detected only once. The rearrangement joins TRBV27 to TRBJ2-1, with TRBD1 identical over 7 bases. Per the germline V gene, CDR1 is MNHEY and CDR2 is SMNVEV (reference sequence). V lost 2 bases and J lost 4; bases outside the gene matches: 11. The CDR3 is 17 amino acids. The DNA of the CDR3 is TGTGCCAGCAGTTTAAGGGGGCTGGGTATTGGGTACAATGAGCAGTTCTTC. Protein product: CASSLRGLGIGYNEQFF.

The chain has TRBV12-3 or TRBV12-4 and TRBJ2-5, with D perhaps matching TRBD2 (6 bases). The length of the CDR3 is 13 residues. V lost 5 bases and J lost 3, with 10 bases in between. The CDR3 protein is CASSGASEETQYF. The CDR3 DNA is TGTGCCAGCAGTGGGGCTAGCGAAGAGACCCAGTACTTC.

The chain has TRBV3-1 (or the pseudogene TRBV3-2) and TRBJ1-5, with D hard to call. This CDR3 contains 14 residues. Trimming removed 0 bases from V and 4 bases from J, with 7 bases in between. CDR1 is LGHDT, CDR2 YNNKEL, per germline (reference sequence). The CDR3 DNA follows: TGTGCCAGCAGCCAAGATACGACGAATCAGCCCCAGCATTTT. It is translated as CASSQDTTNQPQHF.

With regard to this clone: The sample has other DNA sequences that encode this CDR3 too. The CDR3 here is CASSPPGQGWEKLFF. In DNA form, the CDR3 reads TGTGCCAGCTCACCGCCGGGACAGGGCTGGGAAAAACTGTTTTTT. This chain connects TRBV18 to TRBJ1-4; TRBD1 agrees at 9 bases. CDR3 length equals 15 residues. Per the germline V gene, CDR1 is KGHSH and CDR2 is LQKENI. The trim removed 3 bases at V and 8 bases at J, leaving 7 bases unmatched.

This chain joins TRBV7-9 and TRBJ2-3, with D perhaps TRBD2 (6 bases). Germline CDR1 SEHNR, CDR2 FQNEAQ (reference sequence). Trimming removed 5 bases from V and 4 bases from J, with 19 bases in between. CDR3 length: 16 amino acids. CDR3 sequence reads: CASSRISGGPSDTQYF. CDR3 DNA sequence: TGTGCCAGCAGCCGAATCTCCGGGGGACCGTCAGATACGCAGTATTTT. The full variable domain, rest sourced from reference TRBV7-9 and TRBJ2-3, is DTGVSQNPRHKITKRGQNVTFRCDPISEHNRLYWYRQTLGQGPEFLTYFQNEAQLEKSRLLSDRFSAERPKGSFSTLEIQRTEQGDSAMYLCASSRISGGPSDTQYFGPGTRLTVL.

V is TRBV18 and J is TRBJ2-3, with TRBD2 matching over 13 bases. The V gene's germline CDR1 is KGHSH and CDR2 LQKENI. V shed 3 bases and J 2 bases; nucleotides not matched to a gene: 5. The CDR3 totals 17 residues. Here the CDR3 DNA reads TGTGCCAGCTCACCGCGGACTAGCGGGGGCTTCACAGATACGCAGTATTTT. Translating it yields CASSPRTSGGFTDTQYF.

This sequence joins TRBV3-1 (or the pseudogene TRBV3-2) and TRBJ1-2; D is possibly TRBD1 (5 bases). Trimming stripped 4 bases from V and 0 bases from J, with 9 bases between. The germline CDR1 and CDR2 sequences are LGHDT and YNNKEL (reference sequence). CDR3 length: 14 residues. The CDR3 region is CASSLYRSNYGYTF. CDR3 coding DNA: TGTGCCAGCAGCCTCTACAGGTCTAACTATGGCTACACCTTC.

The chain joins TRBV4-3 to TRBJ2-1; D uncertain. The CDR3 has 16 residues. Looked up from germline, CDR1 is LGHNA and CDR2 is YSLEER. V dropped 4 bases and J dropped 2 bases, with 15 bases sitting between them. CDR3 loop: CASSPTLGNPYNEQFF. For the CDR3, the DNA is TGCGCCAGCAGCCCCACTTTGGGGAACCCCTACAATGAGCAGTTCTTC.

The CDR3 reads CATSDWTSQKETQYF. CDR3 DNA sequence: TGTGCCACCAGTGATTGGACTAGCCAAAAAGAGACCCAGTACTTC. The genes are TRBV24-1 and TRBJ2-5, with TRBD2 matching over 8 bases. The CDR3 loop spans 15 amino acids. Germline V gene lookup returns CDR1 KGHDR and CDR2 SFDVKD. The V and J ends lost 2 bases and 3 bases, in that order; junction bases with no gene match: 4.